This section outlines one TCR beta chain sequence together with its context. Different DNA sequences within this sample yield the same CDR3. The data originate from a study of blood T cell repertoires in COVID-19. This table comes from immunoSEQ multiplex PCR, and its TCRdb copy is limited to in-frame clones, with some not included. The sample carries over 250,000 clones, 70% to 85% recorded once. This CDR3 region has 13 residues. Germline V gives CDR1 SGHRS, CDR2 YFSETQ. V lost 0 bases to trimming and J lost 0 bases, with 4 bases between them. The chain links TRBV5-1 to TRBJ2-7; D is undetermined. The sample was peripheral blood. This clonotype originated in a woman aged 80 or over with acute or convalescent COVID-19. DNA for the CDR3: TGCGCCAGCAGCTTGGCCGGCTCCTACGAGCAGTACTTC. Residues: CASSLAGSYEQYF.